This TCR beta chain is from a study of blood T cell repertoires in COVID-19. Background on the study: Acute and convalescent COVID-19 samples came from the United States, Italy and Spain. In each case, the material was cDNA or gDNA derived from T cells, B-cell-depleted T cells, or PBMCs.

Profiling relied on immunoSEQ multiplex PCR, and the TCRdb table lists in-frame clones only, not all of them. Of some 300,000 clones in the sample, 89% were seen once. Germline values: CDR1 SEHNR, CDR2 FQNEAQ (reference sequence). V lost 1 base and J lost 9, with 13 bases in between. This CDR3 is built from 14 residues. The Seattle patients, enrolled during active infection, were followed longitudinally. The genes are TRBV7-9 and TRBJ2-1; TRBD2 might be the D (5 bases). The receptor was derived from a woman younger than 45 with COVID-19, enrolled during active disease. The sample comprised peripheral blood. For the CDR3, the DNA is TGTGCCAGCAGCTTAGACGGGATATCCGGTGAGCAGTTCTTC. This translates into CASSLDGISGEQFF.